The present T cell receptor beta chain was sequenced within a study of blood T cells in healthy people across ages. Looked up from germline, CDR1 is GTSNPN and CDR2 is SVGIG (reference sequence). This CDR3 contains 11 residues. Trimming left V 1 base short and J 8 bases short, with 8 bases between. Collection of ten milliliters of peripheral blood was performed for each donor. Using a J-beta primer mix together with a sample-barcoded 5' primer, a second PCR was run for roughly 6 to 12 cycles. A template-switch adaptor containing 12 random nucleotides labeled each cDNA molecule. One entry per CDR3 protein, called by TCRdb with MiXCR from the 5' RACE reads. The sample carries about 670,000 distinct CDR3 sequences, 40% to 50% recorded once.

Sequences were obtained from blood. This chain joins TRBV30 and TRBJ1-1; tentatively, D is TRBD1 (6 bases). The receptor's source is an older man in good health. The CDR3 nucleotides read TGTGCCTGGAGTGCGGGGGGCGAAGCTTTCTTT. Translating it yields CAWSAGGEAFF.